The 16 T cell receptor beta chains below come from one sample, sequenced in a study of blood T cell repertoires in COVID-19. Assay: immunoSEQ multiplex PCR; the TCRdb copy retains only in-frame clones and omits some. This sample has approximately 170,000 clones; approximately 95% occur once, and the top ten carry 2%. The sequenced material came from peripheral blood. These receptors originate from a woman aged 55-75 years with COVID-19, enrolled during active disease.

The CDR3 loop reads CASSLRGGTVTEAFF. The DNA of the CDR3 is TGTGCCAGCAGCTTGCGGGGGGGGACTGTCACTGAAGCTTTCTTT. V is TRBV5-4 and J is TRBJ1-1; possible D gene TRBD1, 5 bases. CDR3 size: 15 residues. The germline V gene encodes CDR1 SGHNT and CDR2 YYREEE (reference sequence). V was clipped by 1 base and J by 4 bases, with 14 bases between them.

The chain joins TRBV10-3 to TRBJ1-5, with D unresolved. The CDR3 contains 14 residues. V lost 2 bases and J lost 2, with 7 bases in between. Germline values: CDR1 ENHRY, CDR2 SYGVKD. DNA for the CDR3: TGTGCCATCAGTGAGAAGCCTCGCAATCAGCCCCAGCATTTT. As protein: CAISEKPRNQPQHF.

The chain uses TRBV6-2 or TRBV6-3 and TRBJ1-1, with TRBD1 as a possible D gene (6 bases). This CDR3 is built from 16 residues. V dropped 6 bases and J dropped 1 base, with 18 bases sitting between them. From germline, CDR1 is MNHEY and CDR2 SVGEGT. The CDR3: CASSLLSQGTNTEAFF. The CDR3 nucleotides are TGTGCCAGCAGCCTACTCAGTCAGGGGACGAACACTGAAGCTTTCTTT.

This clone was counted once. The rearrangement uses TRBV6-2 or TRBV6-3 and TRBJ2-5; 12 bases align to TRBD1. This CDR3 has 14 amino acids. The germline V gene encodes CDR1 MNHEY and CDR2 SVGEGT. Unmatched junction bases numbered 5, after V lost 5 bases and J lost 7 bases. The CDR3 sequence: CASSGDRGLGTQYF. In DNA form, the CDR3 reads TGTGCCAGCAGTGGGGACAGGGGGCTAGGGACCCAGTACTTC.

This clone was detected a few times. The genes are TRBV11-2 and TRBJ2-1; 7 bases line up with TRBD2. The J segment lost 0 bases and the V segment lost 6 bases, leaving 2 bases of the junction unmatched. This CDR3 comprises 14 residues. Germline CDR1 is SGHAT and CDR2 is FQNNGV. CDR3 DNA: TGTGCCAGCAGGATAGCGGGCTCCTACAATGAGCAGTTCTTC. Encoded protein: CASRIAGSYNEQFF.

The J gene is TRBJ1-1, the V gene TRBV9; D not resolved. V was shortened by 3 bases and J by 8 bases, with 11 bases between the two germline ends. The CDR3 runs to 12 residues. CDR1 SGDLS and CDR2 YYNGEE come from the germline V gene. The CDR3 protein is CASSAVGVEAFF. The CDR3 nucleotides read TGTGCCAGCAGCGCGGTCGGAGTCGAAGCTTTCTTT.

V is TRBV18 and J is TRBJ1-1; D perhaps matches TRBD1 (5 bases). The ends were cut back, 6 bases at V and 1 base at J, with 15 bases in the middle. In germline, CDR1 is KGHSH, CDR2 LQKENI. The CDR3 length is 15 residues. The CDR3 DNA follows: TGTGCCAGCTCCTCTGGGGGGAAAGGGAACACTGAAGCTTTCTTT. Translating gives CASSSGGKGNTEAFF.

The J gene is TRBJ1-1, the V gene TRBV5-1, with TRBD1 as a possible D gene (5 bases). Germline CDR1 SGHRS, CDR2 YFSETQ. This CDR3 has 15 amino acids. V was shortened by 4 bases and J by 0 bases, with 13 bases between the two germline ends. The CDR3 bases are TGCGCCAGCAGCCCCCAGACAGTGATGAACACTGAAGCTTTCTTT. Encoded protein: CASSPQTVMNTEAFF.

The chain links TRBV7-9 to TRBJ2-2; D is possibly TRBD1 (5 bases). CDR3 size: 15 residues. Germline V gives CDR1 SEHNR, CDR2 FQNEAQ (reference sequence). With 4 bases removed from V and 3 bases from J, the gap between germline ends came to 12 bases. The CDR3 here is CASSSPDSHTGELFF. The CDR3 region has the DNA TGTGCCAGCAGCTCACCCGACAGTCACACCGGGGAGCTGTTTTTT.

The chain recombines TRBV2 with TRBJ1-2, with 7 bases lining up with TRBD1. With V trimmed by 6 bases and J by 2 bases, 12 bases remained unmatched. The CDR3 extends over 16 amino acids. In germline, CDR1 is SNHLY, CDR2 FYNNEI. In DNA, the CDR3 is TGTGCCAGCAGCGAAAGCGCCGGGACAGCGAACTATGGCTACACCTTC. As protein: CASSESAGTANYGYTF. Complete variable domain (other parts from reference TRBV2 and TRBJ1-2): EPEVTQTPSHQVTQMGQEVILRCVPISNHLYFYWYRQILGQKVEFLVSFYNNEISEKSEIFDDQFSVERPDGSNFTLKIRSTKLEDSAMYFCASSESAGTANYGYTFGSGTRLTVV.

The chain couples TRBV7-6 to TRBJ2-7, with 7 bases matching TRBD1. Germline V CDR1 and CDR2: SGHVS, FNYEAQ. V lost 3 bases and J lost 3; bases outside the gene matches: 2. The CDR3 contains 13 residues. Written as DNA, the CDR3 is TGTGCCAGCAGCTTCGACAGGGACTACGAGCAGTACTTC. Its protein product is CASSFDRDYEQYF.

The chain's CDR3 is CASSPAGQGANEQFF. The CDR3 bases are TGTGCCAGCAGCCCCGCGGGGCAGGGGGCCAATGAGCAGTTCTTC. The V and J genes are TRBV4-2 and TRBJ2-1, with TRBD1 matching 8 bases. V was clipped by 4 bases and J by 6 bases; unmatched bases: 8. Germline V lookup: CDR1 LGHNA, CDR2 YNFKEQ. CDR3 length: 15 amino acids.

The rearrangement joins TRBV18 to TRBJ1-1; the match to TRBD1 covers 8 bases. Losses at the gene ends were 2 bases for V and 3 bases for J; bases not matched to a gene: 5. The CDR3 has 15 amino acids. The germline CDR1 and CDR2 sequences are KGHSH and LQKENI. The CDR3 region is CASSPGQGVDTEAFF. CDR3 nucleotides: TGTGCCAGCTCACCAGGACAGGGCGTGGACACTGAAGCTTTCTTT.

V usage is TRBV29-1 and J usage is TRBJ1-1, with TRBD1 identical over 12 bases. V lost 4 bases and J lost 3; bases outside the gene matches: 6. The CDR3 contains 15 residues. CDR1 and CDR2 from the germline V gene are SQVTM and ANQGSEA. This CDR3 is CSVAGTGGAYTEAFF. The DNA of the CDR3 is TGCAGCGTTGCCGGGACAGGGGGCGCGTACACTGAAGCTTTCTTT.

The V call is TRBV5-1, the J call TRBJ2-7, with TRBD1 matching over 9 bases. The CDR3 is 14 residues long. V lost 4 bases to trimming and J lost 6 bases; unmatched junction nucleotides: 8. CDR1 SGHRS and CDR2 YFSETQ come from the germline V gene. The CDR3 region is CASSTTGGQGEQYF. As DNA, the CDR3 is TGCGCCAGCAGCACGACAGGGGGTCAAGGCGAGCAGTACTTC.

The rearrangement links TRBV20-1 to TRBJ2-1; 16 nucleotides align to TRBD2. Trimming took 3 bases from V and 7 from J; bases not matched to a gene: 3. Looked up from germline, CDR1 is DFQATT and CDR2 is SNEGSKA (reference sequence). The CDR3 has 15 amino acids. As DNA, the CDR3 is TGCAGTGCTAGTGGGACTAGCGGGAGGGAGAATGAGCAGTTCTTC. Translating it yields CSASGTSGRENEQFF.